Listed below are T cell receptor beta chains from one sample, sequenced in a study of low-dose radiotherapy and immunotherapy resistance in tumors. Using its own MiXCR run on the reads, TCRdb lists one record per CDR3 protein. The sample holds roughly 50,000 distinct CDR3 sequences, roughly 31% seen once. The sequenced sample was PBMCs, obtained after low-dose radiotherapy plus immunotherapy. The receptors originated from a male donor with rectosigmoid adenocarcinoma. CDR3s include the opening cysteine and the closing phenylalanine or tryptophan. The D gene is left open where the match is weak. Size is omitted from some rows. Given values are once, few, many or a class for expanded clones.

TRBV23-1,.,TRBJ1-5,.,CASSLGSAPQHF,TGCGCCAGCAGTCTAGGGTCGGCGCCCCAGCATTTT
TRBV7-9,TRBD1,TRBJ2-5,.,CASSPSGTGQETQYF,TGTGCCAGCAGCCCGTCCGGGACAGGCCAAGAGACCCAGTACTTC
TRBV6-1,.,TRBJ1-5,.,CARDPGRQPQHF,TGTGCCAGGGACCCTGGACGTCAGCCCCAGCATTTT
TRBV4-2,.,TRBJ2-7,many,CASSHTGSSYEQYF,TGTGCCAGCAGCCACACAGGGAGCTCCTACGAGCAGTACTTC
TRBV5-4,TRBD1,TRBJ1-5,.,CASSTGTENQPQHF,TGTGCCAGCAGCACCGGGACAGAAAATCAGCCCCAGCATTTT
TRBV5-8,TRBD1,TRBJ2-7,many,CASSDRDRPPYEQYF,TGTGCCAGCAGTGACCGGGACAGGCCGCCCTACGAGCAGTACTTC
TRBV5-1,.,TRBJ2-1,many,CASSVQDLASSYNEQFF,TGCGCCAGCAGCGTTCAGGACTTAGCAAGCTCCTACAATGAGCAGTTCTTC
TRBV14,.,TRBJ2-7,.,CASSQSVRESYEQYF,TGTGCCAGCAGCCAATCAGTTCGGGAGAGCTACGAGCAGTACTTC
TRBV12-3/TRBV12-4,TRBD1,TRBJ1-3,many,CASSSGTERNTIYF,TGTGCCAGCAGTTCCGGGACAGAAAGAAACACCATATATTTT
TRBV28,.,TRBJ2-1,many,CASSLVQGRGEQFF,TGTGCCAGCAGTTTAGTTCAGGGCAGGGGTGAGCAGTTCTTC
TRBV4-3,TRBD1,TRBJ2-3,many,CASSPTGQDTQYF,TGCGCCAGCAGCCCGACAGGGCAAGATACGCAGTATTTT
TRBV28,.,TRBJ2-4,.,CASNPRGVKNIQYF,TGTGCCAGCAATCCAAGGGGGGTAAAAAACATTCAGTACTTC
TRBV6-2/TRBV6-3,.,TRBJ2-7,many,CASSLAPSYEQYF,TGTGCCAGCTCCCTTGCCCCTTCCTACGAGCAGTACTTC
TRBV5-1,.,TRBJ1-5,.,CASSLTGTRDQPQHF,TGCGCCAGCAGCTTAACGGGGACCAGGGATCAGCCCCAGCATTTT
TRBV2,TRBD2,TRBJ2-3,many,CASTKGMVAGDTQYF,TGTGCCAGCACTAAGGGGATGGTAGCGGGAGATACGCAGTATTTT
TRBV9,TRBD1,TRBJ2-1,.,CASSLGGLSSYNEQFF,TGTGCCAGCAGCCTAGGGGGCCTGAGCTCCTACAATGAGCAGTTCTTC
TRBV5-3,.,TRBJ2-2,.,CASSWLPGTHTGELFF,TGTGCCAGCAGCTGGTTACCCGGGACGCACACCGGGGAGCTGTTTTTT
TRBV20-1,TRBD2,TRBJ2-7,few,CSARAGTSGTYEQYF,TGCAGTGCTAGAGCCGGGACTAGCGGGACCTACGAGCAGTACTTC
TRBV6-5,.,TRBJ2-5,many,CASSGRTDDQETQYF,TGTGCCAGCAGTGGACGGACCGACGACCAAGAGACCCAGTACTTC
TRBV28,TRBD1,TRBJ1-1,many,CASSSAAGTGSTEAFF,TGTGCCAGCAGTTCCGCGGCCGGGACAGGGAGCACTGAAGCTTTCTTT
TRBV11-2,.,TRBJ1-1,.,CASNARGPNTEAFF,TGTGCCAGCAACGCCCGGGGCCCGAACACTGAAGCTTTCTTT
TRBV23-1,.,TRBJ2-2,few,CASRDTGQGEHRGAVFF,.
TRBV2,TRBD1,TRBJ1-2,many,CASSEDRGLSLNYGYTF,TGTGCCAGCAGTGAAGACAGGGGGCTAAGTTTGAACTATGGCTACACCTTC
TRBV7-6,.,TRBJ1-1,.,CASSSGGIAEAFF,TGTGCCAGCAGCTCCGGGGGGATCGCTGAAGCTTTCTTT
TRBV5-5,.,TRBJ2-1,.,CASSLIFDEQFF,TGTGCCAGCAGCTTGATTTTCGATGAGCAGTTCTTC
TRBV5-1,.,TRBJ2-1,many,CASSAGSGDNEQFF,TGCGCCAGCAGCGCCGGGTCTGGGGACAATGAGCAGTTCTTC
TRBV18,TRBD1,TRBJ2-1,many,CASSLLEGRTGREQFF,TGTGCCAGCTCACTGTTAGAGGGTAGGACAGGACGAGAGCAGTTCTTC
TRBV10-1,.,TRBJ2-7,many,CASSVGHEQYF,TGCGCCAGCAGTGTCGGTCACGAGCAGTACTTC
TRBV5-1,.,TRBJ2-1,.,CASSPSGGSYNEQFF,TGCGCCAGCAGCCCCAGTGGGGGTTCCTACAATGAGCAGTTCTTC
TRBV9,.,TRBJ2-3,once,CASSVFSGSTDTQYF,TGTGCCAGCAGCGTCTTTAGCGGTAGCACAGATACGCAGTATTTT
TRBV5-1,.,TRBJ2-5,many,CASSLGANGETQYF,TGCGCCAGCAGCCTTGGGGCTAACGGAGAGACCCAGTACTTC
TRBV2,TRBD2,TRBJ2-5,.,CASSEGLAPYQETQYF,TGTGCCAGCAGTGAAGGACTAGCGCCGTACCAAGAGACCCAGTACTTC
TRBV24-1,TRBD1,TRBJ2-3,.,CATSDSRTGGTDTQYF,TGTGCCACCAGTGATTCTAGGACAGGAGGCACAGATACGCAGTATTTT
TRBV4-3,.,TRBJ2-3,few,CASSQVYSGTDTQYF,TGCGCCAGCAGCCAAGTATATTCCGGCACAGATACGCAGTATTTT
TRBV11-2,TRBD1,TRBJ2-7,many,CASRTLQGARTEQYF,TGTGCCAGCAGAACCCTACAGGGGGCGAGGACAGAGCAGTACTTC
TRBV5-4,TRBD2,TRBJ2-3,few,CASSPTSGPTDTQYF,TGTGCCAGCAGCCCTACTAGCGGGCCCACAGATACGCAGTATTTT
TRBV6-2/TRBV6-3,.,TRBJ1-6,.,CASSYKWKQGSPLHF,TGTGCCAGCAGTTACAAGTGGAAGCAGGGTTCACCCCTCCACTTT
TRBV20-1,TRBD1,TRBJ1-3,.,CSARGTGAQGNTIYF,TGCAGTGCTAGAGGCACAGGGGCGCAGGGAAACACCATATATTTT
TRBV6-2/TRBV6-3,.,TRBJ2-5,many,CASSHTADRETQYF,TGTGCCAGCAGCCACACCGCGGATCGGGAGACCCAGTACTTC
TRBV5-1,.,TRBJ2-7,many,CASSPIGGQGLFYEQYF,TGCGCCAGCAGCCCGATCGGGGGCCAGGGTTTATTCTACGAGCAGTACTTC
TRBV7-9,TRBD2,TRBJ2-1,many,CASRISESGRSEQFF,TGTGCCAGCAGAATATCGGAAAGCGGGAGGTCTGAGCAGTTCTTC
TRBV28,TRBD1,TRBJ2-7,medium-sized,CATGQGISSNPHEQYF,TGTGCCACAGGACAGGGGATCTCGTCAAATCCCCACGAGCAGTACTTC
TRBV15,.,TRBJ2-1,many,CATSREGFPGGGVQFF,TGTGCCACCAGCAGAGAGGGATTCCCCGGAGGAGGGGTGCAGTTCTTC
TRBV13,TRBD2,TRBJ2-7,.,CASSGEPPATARGAYEQYF,TGTGCCAGCAGTGGCGAGCCGCCAGCGACTGCGCGGGGGGCCTACGAGCAGTACTTC
TRBV7-6,TRBD2,TRBJ2-1,many,CASSLKFGRASGEQFF,TGTGCCAGCAGCTTAAAATTCGGGAGGGCCTCGGGTGAGCAGTTCTTC
TRBV7-2,TRBD1,TRBJ1-1,many,CASSLGGGYAFF,TGTGCCAGCAGCTTAGGAGGGGGCTACGCTTTCTTT
TRBV5-6,.,TRBJ1-2,.,CASNPGLTPFNYGYTF,TGTGCCAGCAACCCGGGCCTAACTCCCTTTAACTATGGCTACACCTTC
TRBV7-3,.,TRBJ1-1,.,CASSQALEQVNTEAFF,TGCGCCAGCAGCCAAGCCCTGGAGCAGGTGAACACTGAAGCTTTCTTT